These 3 T cell receptor beta chains came from one sample sequenced in a study of blood T cell repertoires in COVID-19. Profiling relied on immunoSEQ multiplex PCR, and the TCRdb table lists in-frame clones only, not all of them. The table includes around 280,000 clones, around 85% detected once. The sequenced material came from peripheral blood. These TCRs come from a woman between 25 and 40 years old who had recovered from COVID-19.

The chain links TRBV21-1 to TRBJ2-7; TRBD1 is taken as the D call from the table, unchecked against the DNA. TRBV21-1 is given as a pseudogene. The CDR3 covers 15 residues. The CDR3: CASSKARQGNYEQYF. CDR3 nucleotides: TGTGCCAGCAGCAAAGCGCGCCAGGGGAACTACGAGCAGTACTTC.

V and J are TRBV6-5 and TRBJ1-1; weak D call: TRBD1 (5 bases). CDR3 length: 13 residues. V lost 5 bases and J 4 bases, leaving 11 bases between the germline ends. CDR1 and CDR2 from the germline V gene are MNHEY and SVGAGI. CDR3 in DNA: TGTGCCAGCAGTCTCGGGAGGGGCACTGAAGCTTTCTTT. Its translation: CASSLGRGTEAFF.

The chain has TRBV12-5 and TRBJ2-3; the match to TRBD2 covers 7 bases. Germline values: CDR1 LGHNT, CDR2 FRNRAP. The CDR3 has 15 amino acids. The J segment lost 4 bases and the V segment lost 5 bases, leaving 9 bases of the junction unmatched. The CDR3 region is CASGPRGDWADTQYF. CDR3 DNA sequence: TGTGCTAGTGGTCCTCGGGGGGATTGGGCAGATACGCAGTATTTT. The variable domain in full, with the rest retrieved from reference TRBV12-5 and TRBJ2-3, is DARVTQTPRHKVTEMGQEVTMRCQPILGHNTVFWYRQTMMQGLELLAYFRNRAPLDDSGMPKDRFSAEMPDATLATLKIQPSEPRDSAVYFCASGPRGDWADTQYFGPGTRLTVL.